This entry lists 26 T cell receptor beta chains sequenced from one sample in a study of CD8+ T cells in alopecia areata. Treatment specified: oral pan-JAK inhibitor, 5-10 mg twice daily. Following RNA extraction, reverse transcription yielded cDNA that acted as the sequencing template. The assay was immunoSEQ multiplex PCR, and TCRdb's table has in-frame clones only and misses some. The table lists 70,000 or so clones, approximately 28% of them singletons, with under 15% in the top ten. The source was CD8+ T cells sorted from blood, collected at week 4, from a patient treated with tofacitinib. Every receptor here comes from a human donor with alopecia areata.

The rearrangement uses TRBV29-1 and TRBJ1-1; D remains ambiguous. The CDR3 totals 11 residues. Germline V gene data show CDR1 as SQVTM and CDR2 as ANQGSEA. Trimming shortened V by 5 bases and J by 6 bases, and 10 bases separated the two germline ends. The CDR3 loop is CSVPSGAEAFF. DNA of the CDR3: TGCAGCGTTCCCTCTGGAGCTGAAGCTTTCTTT.

The V gene is TRBV28, the J gene TRBJ2-4; unclear D gene. The V gene's germline CDR1 is MDHEN and CDR2 SYDVKM. This CDR3 region has 15 residues. Trimming left V 2 bases short and J 1 base short, with 9 bases between. CDR3 residues: CASSLQVSAKNIQYF. In DNA form, the CDR3 reads TGTGCCAGCAGTTTACAGGTGTCCGCCAAAAACATTCAGTACTTC.

This rearrangement joins TRBV29-1 to TRBJ2-2; possible D gene TRBD2, 5 bases. The CDR3 consists of 14 residues. Germline V gene lookup returns CDR1 SQVTM and CDR2 ANQGSEA. V was trimmed by 3 bases and J by 5 bases, leaving 13 bases between them. This chain's CDR3 is CSVEDGGETGELFF. CDR3 bases: TGCAGCGTTGAGGATGGAGGAGAGACCGGGGAGCTGTTTTTT.

This chain uses TRBV27 with TRBJ2-7; no clear D. Germline values: CDR1 MNHEY, CDR2 SMNVEV (reference sequence). Trimming pared 7 bases from V and 3 bases from J, leaving 13 bases between. CDR3 length equals 13 residues. CDR3 DNA sequence: TGTGCCAGCATAGGCTCCCCTGGCTACGAGCAGTACTTC. Translation: CASIGSPGYEQYF.

This chain uses TRBV29-1 with TRBJ2-7; 8 bases line up with TRBD1. The CDR3 contains 13 residues. J gave up 3 bases and V 2 bases, and 3 bases lay outside the gene matches. Germline V gene data show CDR1 as SQVTM and CDR2 as ANQGSEA. The CDR3 DNA sequence: TGCAGCGTTGAATCGGACAGGGACTACGAGCAGTACTTC. Translation gives CSVESDRDYEQYF.

The sample holds a few counts of this clone. At the DNA level, this CDR3 is encoded by other sequences in the same sample as well. The chain joins TRBV29-1 to TRBJ2-7; no definite D call. Trimming shortened V by 4 bases and J by 3 bases, and 4 bases separated the two germline ends. The CDR3 contains 10 residues. Germline CDR1 SQVTM, CDR2 ANQGSEA. CDR3 sequence (DNA): TGCAGCGTTGTTGACTACGAGCAGTACTTC. This gives the protein CSVVDYEQYF.

The V and J genes are TRBV29-1 and TRBJ2-2; the match to TRBD2 covers 12 bases. V was clipped by 6 bases and J by 6 bases; unmatched bases: 8. CDR3 length: 15 residues. CDR1 and CDR2 from the germline V gene are SQVTM and ANQGSEA. CDR3 loop: CSVGSSGRDPGELFF. The CDR3 coding sequence is TGCAGCGTGGGATCTAGCGGGAGGGACCCCGGGGAGCTGTTTTTT.

The gene calls are TRBV29-1 and TRBJ2-3; D remains unclear. The CDR3 extends over 11 amino acids. Trimming cost V 1 base and J 10 bases, with 9 bases left between them. Germline CDR1 and CDR2: SQVTM and ANQGSEA. For the CDR3, the DNA is TGCAGCGTTGAAGGCGGTGGTGCGCAGTATTTT. Its protein is CSVEGGGAQYF.

This clone was picked up a small number of times. The chain employs TRBV29-1 and TRBJ2-5; 7 nucleotides match TRBD2. Germline CDR1 and CDR2: SQVTM and ANQGSEA. Trimming took 5 bases from V and 5 from J; bases not matched to a gene: 8. The CDR3 covers 13 residues. CDR3 nucleotide sequence: TGCAGCGTTTTTGAGGGAGGGCCGGAGACCCAGTACTTC. It encodes CSVFEGGPETQYF.

V is TRBV19 and J is TRBJ2-1, with D unclear. The CDR3 spans 14 residues. From germline, CDR1 is LNHDA and CDR2 SQIVND (reference sequence). Trimming removed 1 base at V and 4 bases at J, with 8 bases between. The CDR3 coding sequence is TGTGCCAGTAGTATAGTTAAGGATTACAATGAGCAGTTCTTC. Translated: CASSIVKDYNEQFF.

The chain combines TRBV6-1 with TRBJ2-3; TRBD2 matches at 7 bases. CDR3 length: 14 residues. Germline lookup yields CDR1 MNHNS and CDR2 SASEGT. With 8 bases clipped from V and 2 bases from J, the junction kept 7 bases outside the gene matches. The CDR3 is CASQGLVVTDTQYF. As DNA, the CDR3 is TGTGCCAGCCAAGGACTAGTCGTCACAGATACGCAGTATTTT.

About this clone: At one end, the junction sequence differs from germline, possibly due to a read error. The rearrangement joins TRBV20-1 to TRBJ2-5; weak D call: TRBD2 (5 bases). In germline, CDR1 is DFQATT, CDR2 SNEGSKA (reference sequence). This CDR3 region has 10 residues. The CDR3 loop reads CSARRETQYF. DNA of the CDR3: TGCAGCGCTAGGAGGGAGACCCAGTACTTC.

The chain carries TRBV29-1 and TRBJ2-7; D gene ambiguous. Between the trimmed V and J ends, which lost 4 bases and 0 bases, there was a span of 10 bases. The CDR3 loop spans 13 amino acids. Germline lookup yields CDR1 SQVTM and CDR2 ANQGSEA. CDR3 loop: CSVVRVGSYEQYF. The CDR3 bases are TGCAGCGTTGTCCGTGTCGGCTCCTACGAGCAGTACTTC.

CDR3 DNA: TGCAGCGCTATAACGAACAAAGGGACAAATGAGCAGTTCTTC. This sequence encodes CSAITNKGTNEQFF. The genes are TRBV29-1 and TRBJ2-1, with D perhaps matching TRBD1 (6 bases). CDR1 and CDR2 (germline): SQVTM, ANQGSEA. V lost 7 bases and J lost 7, with 20 bases in between. The CDR3 totals 14 residues.

This clone was seen more than once but under ten times. This same CDR3 is encoded by further DNA sequences in the sample. The rearrangement uses TRBV9 and TRBJ2-6, with D perhaps matching TRBD2 (6 bases). V was shortened by 2 bases and J by 1 base, with 7 bases between the two germline ends. Germline V gene lookup returns CDR1 SGDLS and CDR2 YYNGEE. The CDR3 sequence is 15 residues long. The CDR3 nucleotides are TGTGCCAGCAGCGTGGGGGGTTCTGGGGCCAACGTCCTGACTTTC. This sequence encodes CASSVGGSGANVLTF.

A remark on this clone: Other nucleotide sequences from this sample produce the same CDR3. This sequence joins TRBV4-1 and TRBJ1-2, with D possibly matching TRBD1 (5 bases). The CDR3 is made up of 11 amino acids. Trimming pared 3 bases from V and 8 bases from J, leaving 7 bases between. Germline V gene lookup returns CDR1 MGHRA and CDR2 YSYEKL. The CDR3 sequence is CASSQGDGYTF. For the CDR3, the DNA is TGCGCCAGCAGCCAGGGGGACGGCTACACCTTC.

This clone was seen a handful of times. The CDR3 loop is CSVEGEREGSYEQYF. The CDR3 DNA sequence: TGCAGCGTTGAAGGGGAGCGGGAGGGGTCCTACGAGCAGTACTTC. The rearrangement joins TRBV29-1 to TRBJ2-7, with 10 nucleotides matching TRBD2. Germline CDR1 reads SQVTM; CDR2 reads ANQGSEA. V gave up 1 base and J gave up 1 base; unmatched junction bases: 4. The CDR3 totals 15 residues.

Only a few counts were recorded for this clone. This chain connects TRBV6-6 to TRBJ2-1; 10 bases are shared with TRBD1. The CDR3 totals 14 residues. The V segment lost 2 bases and the J segment 8 bases; nucleotides outside the gene matches: 3. The germline V gene encodes CDR1 MNHNY and CDR2 SVGAGI (reference sequence). Written as DNA, the CDR3 is TGTGCCAGCAGTTACGACAGGGGGCAGGATGAGCAGTTCTTC. Translated: CASSYDRGQDEQFF.

This clone has more than one count but fewer than ten. The gene calls are TRBV11-2 and TRBJ2-1; 7 bases are shared with TRBD1. In germline, CDR1 is SGHAT, CDR2 FQNNGV. This CDR3 is built from 12 residues. After removal of 2 bases from V and 14 bases from J, the junction contained 6 bases not matched to a gene. The CDR3 bases are TGTGCCAGCAGCTTAAGCGTGGACAGGAAGTTCTTC. Translated, it gives CASSLSVDRKFF.

V usage is TRBV23-1 and J usage is TRBJ2-5; D call uncertain. TRBV23-1 is an ORF for which the function is uncertain. This CDR3 has 14 residues. V lost 5 bases, J lost 0 bases, and 10 bases lay in between. DNA of the CDR3: TGCGCCAGCAGTTTAAGATCCTACCAAGAGACCCAGTACTTC. Protein: CASSLRSYQETQYF.

This clone was counted only a few times. The chain has TRBV29-1 and TRBJ2-7; 8 nucleotides line up with TRBD1. V lost 6 bases, J lost 3 bases, and 4 bases stayed unmatched. The CDR3 sequence is 12 residues long. Germline V lookup: CDR1 SQVTM, CDR2 ANQGSEA. The CDR3 bases are TGCAGCGTCCGGACAGGGAACTACGAGCAGTACTTC. It is translated as CSVRTGNYEQYF.

This clone occurred once. The J gene is TRBJ1-1, the V gene TRBV30; 9 nucleotides match TRBD1. The CDR3 loop spans 15 amino acids. With 1 base clipped from V and 1 base from J, the junction kept 4 bases outside the gene matches. Germline CDR1 GTSNPN, CDR2 SVGIG (reference sequence). The CDR3 reads CAWSAPGQGNTEAFF. The CDR3 DNA reads TGTGCCTGGAGTGCGCCGGGACAGGGGAACACTGAAGCTTTCTTT.

There are a few counts of this clone. This chain uses TRBV27 with TRBJ1-1; possible D gene TRBD1, 5 bases. V lost 5 bases and J 1 base, leaving 8 bases between the germline ends. The germline CDR1 and CDR2 sequences are MNHEY and SMNVEV (reference sequence). The CDR3 is 13 residues long. The CDR3 sequence: CASSPRGNTEAFF. The CDR3 coding sequence is TGTGCCAGCAGTCCAAGGGGGAACACTGAAGCTTTCTTT.

This clone appeared a few times. The genes are TRBV6-6 and TRBJ1-4, with a tentative D call TRBD1 (5 bases). Germline V lookup: CDR1 MNHNY, CDR2 SVGAGI (reference sequence). This CDR3 has 14 residues. The V gene lost 6 bases and the J gene lost 7 bases, with 15 bases spanning the gap. CDR3 nucleotide sequence: TGTGCCAGCAGGGGGGGACCCTGGAGTGAAAAACTGTTTTTT. It specifies CASRGGPWSEKLFF.

This clone turned up a few times. The rearrangement joins TRBV29-1 to TRBJ1-1, with D perhaps matching TRBD1 (5 bases). Germline assignment: CDR1 SQVTM and CDR2 ANQGSEA. This CDR3 has 13 residues. V lost 3 bases, J lost 3 bases, and 11 bases lay in between. The CDR3 nucleotides are TGCAGCGTTGATGTACGGGGGGACACTGAAGCTTTCTTT. Its protein is CSVDVRGDTEAFF.

The rearrangement links TRBV29-1 to TRBJ2-5; D is possibly TRBD2 (5 bases). CDR3 length: 16 residues. The V gene's germline CDR1 is SQVTM and CDR2 ANQGSEA. V was pared by 7 bases and J by 5 bases, with 26 bases between. CDR3 loop: CSAGDMGQILTETQYF. The DNA of the CDR3 is TGCAGCGCCGGGGATATGGGCCAGATACTTACGGAGACCCAGTACTTC.